A single sample is the source of the 27 T cell receptor beta chains below, sequenced in a study of naive and memory T cell subsets. The sample's treatment: skin biopsy from PPD injection site in Mantoux-positive individual. An oligonucleotide containing a UMI was ligated to the 3' end of TCR cDNA. Four PCR rounds used nested alpha and beta constant region primers plus the SP2 primer. TCRdb recomputed calls from the UMI-ligation and nested PCR reads with MiXCR, one row per CDR3 protein. This sample has 40,000 or so distinct CDR3 sequences, with 8% to 13% found just once. The specimen comprised skin, sampled from a tuberculin skin test site. The receptors stem from an adult in good health.

This clonotype has a handful of counts. The chain uses TRBV12-3 or TRBV12-4 and TRBJ2-7; D may be TRBD1 or TRBD2 (7 bases each). The V end was cut by 6 bases, the J end by 6 bases, with 21 bases between. This CDR3 spans 15 amino acids. This chain's CDR3 is CASSPREGARSEQYF. CDR3 in DNA: TGTGCCAGCAGCCCTAGGGAGGGGGCTAGGAGCGAGCAGTACTTC.

This clonotype was recorded a few times. The gene calls are TRBV29-1 and TRBJ2-2, with D uncertain. Trimming removed 7 bases at V and 7 bases at J, with 13 bases between. The V gene's germline CDR1 is SQVTM and CDR2 ANQGSEA. This CDR3 spans 12 amino acids. The CDR3 DNA sequence: TGCAGCGCTCCCCTGTACAGCGGGGAGCTGTTTTTT. Amino acid sequence: CSAPLYSGELFF.

This clonotype was observed at least ten times. The DNA of the CDR3 is TGCGCCAGCGGTTCTAGCGGGGGTTTCACAGATACGCAGTATTTT. Translated, it gives CASGSSGGFTDTQYF. V gene TRBV10-1 combines with J gene TRBJ2-3, with TRBD2 matching over 10 bases. V gave up 8 bases and J gave up 2 bases; unmatched junction bases: 7. CDR3 length equals 15 residues. Germline V gene sequence: CDR1 WNHNN, CDR2 SYGVQD (reference sequence).

The V and J genes are TRBV7-9 and TRBJ1-2; no definite D call. The germline V gene has CDR1 SEHNR and CDR2 FQNEAQ (reference sequence). Between the trimmed V and J ends, which lost 5 bases and 12 bases, there was a span of 19 bases. The CDR3 consists of 13 residues. DNA of the CDR3: TGTGCCAGCAGCCGAGATACAGCGGAAAGAGACACCTTC. This translates into CASSRDTAERDTF.

This clonotype has a count of ten or more. The CDR3, as DNA: TGCGCCAGCAGCTTGAGTAGGGTTGGAAGAATGAACACTGAAGCTTTCTTT. The encoded protein is CASSLSRVGRMNTEAFF. The rearrangement joins TRBV5-1 to TRBJ1-1, with D unresolved. The length of the CDR3 is 17 residues. Germline CDR1 and CDR2: SGHRS and YFSETQ. V dropped 1 base and J dropped 0 bases, with 16 bases sitting between them.

The genes are TRBV20-1 and TRBJ1-5, with D possibly being TRBD1 (6 bases). The V gene lost 4 bases and the J gene lost 1 base, with 11 bases spanning the gap. CDR1 and CDR2 (germline): DFQATT, SNEGSKA (reference sequence). This CDR3 region has 14 residues. The CDR3 spells CSANREESNQPQHF. DNA of the CDR3: TGCAGTGCTAACAGGGAGGAAAGCAATCAGCCCCAGCATTTT.

This clonotype is medium-sized within its sample. This chain joins TRBV25-1 and TRBJ1-6, with unresolved D. Trimming took off 6 bases at V and 5 bases at J, with 8 bases between the two ends. The CDR3 is 13 amino acids. Looked up from germline, CDR1 is MGHDK and CDR2 is SYGVNS. CDR3 coding DNA: TGTGCCAGCAGGGCAGGCGATAATTCACCCCTCCACTTT. Protein: CASRAGDNSPLHF.

A few counts support this clonotype. This rearrangement joins TRBV12-3 or TRBV12-4 to TRBJ2-7; no clear D gene. The V end was cut by 3 bases, the J end by 3 bases, with 9 bases between. The CDR3 runs to 13 residues. The CDR3 sequence is CASSFQPDYEQYF. CDR3 sequence (DNA): TGTGCCAGCAGTTTTCAGCCGGACTACGAGCAGTACTTC.

The chain uses TRBV20-1 and TRBJ1-2; weak D call: TRBD1 (5 bases). Trimming left V 3 bases short and J 12 bases short, with 17 bases between. This CDR3 contains 12 residues. CDR1 and CDR2 from the germline V gene are DFQATT and SNEGSKA (reference sequence). The CDR3 protein is CSARDTLSGDTF. CDR3 in DNA: TGCAGTGCTAGGGACACCCTTTCGGGCGACACCTTC.

Points on this clonotype: Mismatch with germline at one junction end may stem from a read error. The chain joins TRBV29-1 to TRBJ2-7; perhaps TRBD2 as D (6 bases). The germline V gene has CDR1 SQVTM and CDR2 ANQGSEA. The CDR3 has 16 amino acids. The CDR3 DNA reads as TGCAGCGTAAGGGACCGGGGGAGCGGTAGCTCCTACGAGCAGTGCTTC. This sequence encodes CSVRDRGSGSSYEQCF.

This clonotype was observed at least ten times. The V gene is TRBV14, the J gene TRBJ2-5; D unclear. The V and J ends lost 0 bases and 1 base respectively, with 6 bases between them. Germline lookup yields CDR1 SGHDN and CDR2 FVKESK. This CDR3 has 14 residues. DNA for the CDR3: TGTGCCAGCAGCCAAGATCGGCTCCAAGAGACCCAGTACTTC. Translation gives CASSQDRLQETQYF.

The CDR3 region has the DNA TGTGCCAGCAGTGAGAAAGGGACAGTATTTTACGAGCAGTACTTC. This translates into CASSEKGTVFYEQYF. The rearrangement links TRBV6-1 to TRBJ2-7; 7 bases are shared with TRBD1. V shed 3 bases, J shed 4 bases, and the junction held 9 bases outside the gene matches. Germline V gives CDR1 MNHNS, CDR2 SASEGT. There are 15 residues in the CDR3.

This clonotype has only a few counts. The CDR3 reads CASSRRTGRYEQYF. The CDR3 DNA is TGTGCCAGCAGCCGCCGGACAGGCCGCTACGAGCAGTACTTC. This chain connects TRBV13 to TRBJ2-7; 7 bases are a match to TRBD1. Germline assignment: CDR1 PRHDT and CDR2 FYEKMQ (reference sequence). Trimming took 5 bases from V and 3 from J; bases not matched to a gene: 7. The CDR3 consists of 14 residues.

This clonotype is medium-sized (0.01 to 0.1%). V usage is TRBV20-1 and J usage is TRBJ2-5; 7 positions agree with TRBD2. This CDR3 spans 14 amino acids. The ends lost 4 bases at V and 4 bases at J; junction bases unmatched: 9. CDR1 is DFQATT and CDR2 is SNEGSKA in the germline V gene (reference sequence). The DNA of the CDR3 is TGCAGTGCTATCAGTTCGGGGAGGGGAGAGACCCAGTACTTC. Its protein is CSAISSGRGETQYF.

This clonotype was seen a few times. The rearrangement joins TRBV4-1 to TRBJ2-1, with 9 bases lining up with TRBD2. The CDR3 is 16 amino acids. J lost 8 bases, V lost 1 base, and 9 bases had no gene match. The germline V gene has CDR1 MGHRA and CDR2 YSYEKL. The CDR3 is CASSQVSASGVDEQFF. CDR3 bases: TGCGCCAGCAGCCAAGTATCGGCTAGCGGGGTGGATGAGCAGTTCTTC.

Ten or more counts support this clonotype. The chain is built from TRBV10-1 and TRBJ2-5; a possible D gene is TRBD2 (5 bases). Trimming removed 0 bases from V and 5 bases from J, with 10 bases in between. Looked up from germline, CDR1 is WNHNN and CDR2 is SYGVQD (reference sequence). The CDR3 sequence is 14 residues long. The CDR3 reads CASSESGRRETQYF. For the CDR3, the DNA is TGCGCCAGCAGTGAGTCTGGGAGACGGGAGACCCAGTACTTC.

The chain is built from TRBV25-1 and TRBJ2-2; 10 bases agree with TRBD2. CDR3 length: 17 residues. Germline V gene lookup returns CDR1 MGHDK and CDR2 SYGVNS. V lost 5 bases to trimming and J lost 4 bases; unmatched junction nucleotides: 10. The CDR3 DNA reads as TGTGCCAGCAGTCCACTTCCTAGCGGGGGTTTCACCGGGGAGCTGTTTTTT. Its protein product is CASSPLPSGGFTGELFF. Full variable domain (remainder filled in from reference TRBV25-1 and TRBJ2-2): EADIYQTPRYLVIGTGKKITLECSQTMGHDKMYWYQQDPGMELHLIHYSYGVNSTEKGDLSSESTVSRIRTEHFPLTLESARPSHTSQYLCASSPLPSGGFTGELFFGEGSRLTVL.

The J gene is TRBJ2-1, the V gene TRBV27; 10 bases map to TRBD2. The CDR3 length is 16 residues. Germline V CDR1 and CDR2: MNHEY, SMNVEV (reference sequence). V trimming: 3 bases; J trimming: 8 bases; junction bases outside the gene matches: 10. The CDR3 is CASSFRLSGRVDEQFF. The CDR3 nucleotides are TGTGCCAGCAGTTTCCGACTAAGCGGGAGGGTCGATGAGCAGTTCTTC.

In its sample, this clonotype was seen many times. This rearrangement joins TRBV7-2 to TRBJ2-3; 7 bases align to TRBD2. Germline values: CDR1 SGHTA, CDR2 FQGNSA. The CDR3 has 16 amino acids. The V gene end was trimmed by 5 bases and the J gene end by 0 bases; junction bases not matched to a gene: 8. The CDR3 loop reads CASSRLGGSSTDTQYF. The CDR3 DNA reads TGTGCCAGCAGCCGACTGGGAGGGTCTAGCACAGATACGCAGTATTTT.

There are many counts of this clonotype. The chain combines TRBV7-8 with TRBJ2-7; D gene ambiguous. The germline gives CDR1 SGHVS, CDR2 FQNEAQ. This CDR3 is 15 amino acids long. Trimming removed 1 base from V and 1 base from J, with 11 bases in between. The CDR3 reads CASSLVPGVSYEQYF. For the CDR3, the DNA is TGTGCCAGCAGCTTAGTCCCAGGTGTGTCCTACGAGCAGTACTTC. The full variable domain, in which reference TRBV7-8 and TRBJ2-7 provide the parts outside the CDR3, is GAGVSQSPRYKVAKRGQDVALRCDPISGHVSLFWYQQALGQGPEFLTYFQNEAQLDKSGLPSDRFFAERPEGSVSTLKIQRTQQEDSAVYLCASSLVPGVSYEQYFGPGTRLTVT.

This clonotype was picked up many times. The V gene is TRBV20-1, the J gene TRBJ2-1; 13 nucleotides line up with TRBD2. The CDR3 is 13 residues long. Trimming at V came to 6 bases and at J to 9 bases, leaving 5 bases not matched to a gene. The germline V gene encodes CDR1 DFQATT and CDR2 SNEGSKA (reference sequence). In nucleotides, the CDR3 is TGCAGTGCAGGGACTAGCGGGAAGGCTGAGCAGTTCTTC. This translates into CSAGTSGKAEQFF.

This clonotype was recorded a few times. The chain combines TRBV7-2 with TRBJ1-1; tentatively, D is TRBD1 (5 bases). The CDR3 loop spans 16 amino acids. From germline, CDR1 is SGHTA and CDR2 FQGNSA. Trimming took 2 bases from V and 5 from J, leaving 18 bases between them. The CDR3 DNA follows: TGTGCCAGCAGCTTAAGGACGGAATGGGGCGGAACTGAAGCTTTCTTT. This codes for CASSLRTEWGGTEAFF.

In this sample, this clonotype turned up many times. The rearrangement joins TRBV20-1 to TRBJ1-3; no clear D. Deletions cut 2 bases from V and 0 bases from J, with 8 bases between. The CDR3 is made up of 14 amino acids. Germline lookup yields CDR1 DFQATT and CDR2 SNEGSKA (reference sequence). The CDR3 coding sequence is TGCAGTGCTAGAAACACCAACTCTGGAAACACCATATATTTT. This encodes CSARNTNSGNTIYF.

This chain links TRBV9 with TRBJ1-1; D remains unclear. The V and J ends lost 0 bases and 5 bases respectively, with 8 bases between them. This CDR3 region has 13 residues. Germline CDR1 is SGDLS and CDR2 is YYNGEE. As DNA, the CDR3 is TGTGCCAGCAGCGTAGCTCAGAGGACTGAAGCTTTCTTT. It encodes CASSVAQRTEAFF.

This clonotype has just a few counts. This rearrangement joins TRBV6-6 to TRBJ2-3; tentatively, D is TRBD2 (6 bases). V was clipped by 4 bases and J by 2 bases, with 19 bases between them. Germline V lookup: CDR1 MNHNY, CDR2 SVGAGI (reference sequence). This CDR3 spans 17 amino acids. CDR3 region: CASSFRPGGVDTDTQYF. The CDR3 DNA reads TGTGCCAGCAGTTTCCGGCCAGGCGGGGTAGACACAGATACGCAGTATTTT.

This clonotype was recorded a few times. The chain carries TRBV13 and TRBJ2-1, with 11 bases that match TRBD2. The CDR3 consists of 18 residues. J gave up 7 bases and V 4 bases, and 15 bases lay outside the gene matches. Germline V gene data show CDR1 as PRHDT and CDR2 as FYEKMQ (reference sequence). CDR3 protein: CASSSEGTSGSMYNEQFF. The CDR3 DNA reads TGTGCCAGCAGCTCAGAAGGAACTAGCGGGAGCATGTATAATGAGCAGTTCTTC.

The chain carries TRBV7-3 and TRBJ1-1; TRBD1 agrees at 8 bases. Germline CDR1 SGHTA, CDR2 FQGTGA. The CDR3 has 13 amino acids. J was trimmed by 4 bases and V by 5 bases; bases with no gene match: 3. The CDR3 protein is CASSGQGATEAFF. CDR3 sequence (DNA): TGTGCCAGCAGCGGGCAGGGGGCCACTGAAGCTTTCTTT.